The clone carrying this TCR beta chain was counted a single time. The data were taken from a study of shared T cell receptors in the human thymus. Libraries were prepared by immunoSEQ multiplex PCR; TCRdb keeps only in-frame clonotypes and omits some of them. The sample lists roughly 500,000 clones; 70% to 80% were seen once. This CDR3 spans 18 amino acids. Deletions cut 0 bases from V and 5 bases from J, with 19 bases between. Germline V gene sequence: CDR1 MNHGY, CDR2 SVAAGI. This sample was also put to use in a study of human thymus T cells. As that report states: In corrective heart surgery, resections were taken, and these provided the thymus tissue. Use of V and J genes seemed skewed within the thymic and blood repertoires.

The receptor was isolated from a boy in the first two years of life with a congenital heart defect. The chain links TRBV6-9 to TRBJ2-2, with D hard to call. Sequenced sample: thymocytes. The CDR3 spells CASSYSVRQLRPTGELFF. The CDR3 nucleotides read TGTGCCAGCAGTTATTCGGTTCGACAACTCCGACCAACCGGGGAGCTGTTTTTT.